The clone carrying this T cell receptor (beta chain) was recorded a few times. The CDR3 is made up of 14 amino acids. The germline CDR1 and CDR2 sequences are SQVTM and ANQGSEA. Losses at the gene ends were 5 bases for V and 3 bases for J; bases not matched to a gene: 7. This record belongs to a study of OX40 agonist ivuxolimab in advanced cancers. Here immunoSEQ multiplex PCR was the method, and the copy in TCRdb shows in-frame clones only, minus some. The sample has fewer than 75,000 clones, about nine tenths seen once. The receptor was derived from an adult with an advanced solid tumor such as melanoma, head and neck, liver or kidney cancer. The specimen comprised CD4+ or CD8+ T cells sorted from blood, sampled in a trial of the OX40 agonist ivuxolimab. This sequence joins TRBV29-1 and TRBJ1-5, with 7 bases matching TRBD1. This CDR3 reads CSVSDRDPNQPQHF. For the CDR3, the DNA is TGCAGCGTTTCAGACAGGGATCCCAATCAGCCCCAGCATTTT.